The rows below give T cell receptor beta chains drawn from one sample of a study of T cells in Graves' hyperthyroidism and ophthalmopathy. TCRdb re-analysed the multiplex PCR reads in MiXCR, keeping a single row per CDR3 protein. The profile shows a few hundred thousand distinct CDR3 sequences, approximately 15% of them singletons. The material sequenced was blood. The source is a woman in her 30s with Graves' ophthalmopathy. CDR3s include the opening cysteine and the closing phenylalanine or tryptophan. The D gene is left open where the match is weak. Clone size, where shown, is once, few, many, or a class for clones that have expanded.

j_gene	v_gene	abundance	d_gene	CDR3aa	CDR3nt
TRBJ1-3	TRBV12-3/TRBV12-4	NA	TRBD1	CASSYEPDRVVTIYF	TGTGCCAGCAGTTATGAACCGGACAGGGTAGTCACCATATATTTT
TRBJ1-2	TRBV9	many	NA	CASSPQGMDGYTF	TGTGCCAGCAGCCCCCAGGGGATGGACGGCTACACCTTC
TRBJ2-1	TRBV20-1	NA	NA	CSARASNSYNEQFF	TGCAGTGCTCGAGCGAGCAACTCCTACAATGAGCAGTTCTTC
TRBJ1-2	TRBV28	many	NA	CASRSGTVWGYTF	TGTGCCAGCAGGTCCGGGACGGTTTGGGGCTACACCTTC
TRBJ1-1	TRBV28	many	TRBD1	CASSYRTGGTEAFF	TGTGCCAGCAGTTATCGGACAGGGGGCACTGAAGCTTTCTTT
TRBJ2-3	TRBV5-1	few	TRBD2	CASSLDGGGPTDTQYF	TGCGCCAGCAGCTTGGATGGCGGGGGGCCTACAGATACGCAGTATTTT
TRBJ1-1	TRBV29-1	many	NA	CSVRMAKNTEAFF	TGCAGCGTTAGGATGGCCAAGAACACTGAAGCTTTCTTT
TRBJ1-2	TRBV19	many	NA	CASSNREGTYGYTF	TGTGCCAGTAGCAACCGGGAAGGGACGTATGGCTACACCTTC
TRBJ2-5	TRBV6-1	many	TRBD2	CASSPYLSGGARETQYF	TGTGCCAGCAGCCCATATTTGAGCGGGGGGGCTCGAGAGACCCAGTACTTC
TRBJ2-3	TRBV6-2/TRBV6-3	NA	TRBD2	CASTPRVLAGISDTQYF	TGTGCCAGCACCCCACGGGTACTAGCGGGGATATCAGATACGCAGTATTTT
TRBJ1-1	TRBV5-1	many	NA	CASSPGVPNTEAFF	TGCGCCAGCAGCCCCGGGGTTCCGAACACTGAAGCTTTCTTT
TRBJ1-5	TRBV6-1	many	NA	CASSEVEGIDQPQHF	TGTGCCAGCAGTGAGGTAGAGGGGATAGATCAGCCCCAGCATTTT
TRBJ2-2	TRBV20-1	few	TRBD2	CSAEPVAGGPNTGELFF	TGCAGTGCAGAACCCGTAGCGGGGGGGCCTAACACCGGGGAGCTGTTTTTT
TRBJ1-4	TRBV12-3/TRBV12-4	many	TRBD1	CASSPGQATNEKLFF	TGTGCCAGCAGCCCTGGACAGGCAACTAATGAAAAACTGTTTTTT
TRBJ2-1	TRBV5-1	many	TRBD2	CASSPGASGGNNEQFF	TGCGCCAGCAGCCCCGGGGCTAGCGGGGGAAACAATGAGCAGTTCTTC
TRBJ1-6	TRBV6-5	NA	TRBD1	CASSYSTGDNSPLHF	TGTGCCAGCAGTTACTCGACAGGGGATAATTCACCCCTCCACTTT
TRBJ1-2	TRBV5-5	few	NA	CASSSGPSGANYGYTF	TGTGCCAGCAGCTCTGGTCCCAGTGGAGCTAACTATGGCTACACCTTC
TRBJ1-5	TRBV6-1	few	NA	CANSELGVQPQHF	TGTGCCAACAGTGAACTGGGAGTTCAGCCCCAGCATTTT
TRBJ1-4	TRBV19	NA	NA	CASSPTRVGKLFF	TGTGCCAGTAGCCCAACCAGGGTTGGAAAACTGTTTTTT
TRBJ1-4	TRBV2	many	NA	CASTTDVWFEKLFF	TGTGCCAGCACGACAGACGTTTGGTTCGAAAAACTGTTTTTT
TRBJ1-2	TRBV4-1	many	NA	CASSQDGGRNYGYTF	TGCGCCAGCAGCCAAGATGGGGGGCGAAACTATGGCTACACCTTC
TRBJ2-3	TRBV27	many	TRBD2	CASRRLAGATDTQYF	TGTGCCAGCAGGCGACTAGCGGGGGCCACAGATACGCAGTATTTT
TRBJ2-1	TRBV4-1	NA	TRBD2	CASSDPGGGRNEQFF	TGCGCCAGCAGCGACCCGGGCGGGGGGCGCAATGAGCAGTTCTTC